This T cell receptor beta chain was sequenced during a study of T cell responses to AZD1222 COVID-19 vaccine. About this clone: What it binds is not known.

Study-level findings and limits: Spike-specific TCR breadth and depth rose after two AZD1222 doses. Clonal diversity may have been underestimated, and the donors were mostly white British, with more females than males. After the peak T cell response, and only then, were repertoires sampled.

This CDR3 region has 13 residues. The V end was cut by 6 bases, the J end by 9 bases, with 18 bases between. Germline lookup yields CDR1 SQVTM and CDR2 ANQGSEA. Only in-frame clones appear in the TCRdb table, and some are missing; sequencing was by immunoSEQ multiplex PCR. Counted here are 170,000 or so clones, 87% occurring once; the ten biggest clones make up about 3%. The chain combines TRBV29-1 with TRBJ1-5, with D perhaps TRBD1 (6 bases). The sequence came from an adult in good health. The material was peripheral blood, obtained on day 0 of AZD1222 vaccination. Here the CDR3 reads CSVAWGAGGPQHF. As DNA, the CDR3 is TGCAGCGTCGCGTGGGGGGCTGGGGGGCCCCAGCATTTT.